This T cell receptor (beta chain) was profiled in a study of T-cell memory formation after mild COVID-19. Notes on the study in general: For contracting clones, CD4+ ones sat mainly in CM and EM, CD8+ in EMRA.

This clonotype was observed a handful of times. The antigen remains undetermined. J lost 4 bases, V lost 4 bases, and 5 bases had no gene match. This CDR3 is built from 15 residues. Germline lookup yields CDR1 MNHEY and CDR2 SVGAGI. Each CDR3 protein gets one entry after TCRdb re-called the 5' RACE reads with MiXCR. This sample has hundreds of thousands of distinct CDR3 sequences, with roughly 18% found just once. Input material: PBMCs or a T cell subset sorted from them (not recorded which). This receptor was obtained from an adult woman who had mild COVID-19 (a few samples of this study predate the infection). Cell type and time point are not known. This rearrangement joins TRBV6-5 to TRBJ2-7; 12 bases agree with TRBD2. The CDR3 is CASSSRLAGVYEQYF. CDR3 nucleotide sequence: TGTGCCAGCAGTTCTAGACTAGCGGGAGTTTACGAGCAGTACTTC.